This T cell receptor (beta chain) was documented in a study of graft-versus-host responses after intestinal transplantation. Across the whole study: Recipients were given multivisceral, liver-intestinal, or isolated intestinal transplants.

The V gene lost 0 bases and the J gene lost 2 bases, with 8 bases spanning the gap. Germline CDR1 SGHNT, CDR2 YYREEE (reference sequence). The CDR3 contains 14 residues. Profiled with immunoSEQ multiplex PCR; TCRdb holds only in-frame clones, not every one. The sample contains 65,000 to 90,000 clones, 70% to 90% of which appear only once. In regard to this clone: The target antigen is unknown.

The V and J genes are TRBV5-4 and TRBJ1-1; TRBD1 is a possible D gene (6 bases). The clonotype comes from a human donor who received an intestinal transplant. This sample comprised unstimulated CD8+ T cells sorted from spleen or lymph node cells, obtained before intestinal transplant. The CDR3 DNA sequence: TGTGCCAGCAGCTTGGGTGGGGGCAACACTGAAGCTTTCTTT. Translation gives CASSLGGGNTEAFF.